Sequencing of this T cell receptor beta chain was carried out in a study of OX40 agonist ivuxolimab in advanced cancers. Study context: Patients were under 90% male with ages roughly 23 to 79, mean roughly 64.

The sample holds one count of this clone. The antigen is not known. Findings and caveats of the study: Determination of antigen specificity was not performed for the expanded peripheral T cells.

From germline, CDR1 is LGHNT and CDR2 FRNRAP. This CDR3 is 14 amino acids long. The V end lost 2 bases, the J end lost 3 bases, and 5 bases lay between the germline ends. Systemic immunosuppression or autoimmune disease history was grounds to exclude patients. Profiling relied on immunoSEQ multiplex PCR, and the TCRdb table lists in-frame clones only, not all of them. The sample includes around 100,000 clones, 85% to 95% of them seen just once. The sample was CD4+ or CD8+ T cells sorted from blood, taken in a trial of the OX40 agonist ivuxolimab. The chain links TRBV12-5 to TRBJ2-6; D is possibly TRBD2 (5 bases). The clonotype was recovered from an adult with an advanced solid tumor such as melanoma, head and neck, liver or kidney cancer. The CDR3 loop reads CASGLSGGANVLTF. The CDR3 coding sequence is TGTGCTAGTGGTTTGAGCGGTGGGGCCAACGTCCTGACTTTC.